This T cell receptor (beta chain) was obtained from a study of cytomegalovirus exposure and HLA in healthy donors. The wider study: Assignment to the Caucasian-associated ancestry cluster applied to around four fifths of the approximately 400 genotyped donors.

Unmatched junction bases numbered 10, after V lost 2 bases and J lost 0 bases. CDR1 and CDR2 from the germline V gene are SGHRS and YFSETQ. There are 17 residues in the CDR3. As concerns this clone: Its antigen is undetermined.

Study outcomes and limitations: About 87% or about 30% of the time was how often most TCR beta V segments were productive, according to an earlier analysis. The sole available immune exposure information was CMV serostatus.

Both 60 Vbeta primers and 13 Jbeta primers went into the PCR. Data came from immunoSEQ multiplex PCR; TCRdb stores just in-frame clones and leaves some out. The sample consists of 110,000 to 150,000 clones, 80% of them appearing once. This sequence originates from a middle-aged man in good health and CMV-seronegative. Sequenced input: PBMCs. The V and J genes are TRBV5-1 and TRBJ2-5; TRBD2 matches at 7 bases. The CDR3 DNA reads as TGCGCCAGCAGCTTAAATAGAAGCGGGGTAAACCAAGAGACCCAGTACTTC. It yields the protein CASSLNRSGVNQETQYF.